The rows below give T cell receptor beta chains drawn from one sample of a study of blood T cell repertoires in COVID-19. Here immunoSEQ multiplex PCR was the method, and the copy in TCRdb shows in-frame clones only, minus some. Among around 150,000 clones listed, approximately 91% were seen once. The sample comprised peripheral blood. The source is a young man with acute or convalescent COVID-19. Each CDR3 is given with its conserved first and last residue. D genes are given only for firm matches. Expanded clones get a size class; other rows say once, few or many, or leave the size out.

d_gene,j_gene,v_gene,abundance,CDR3aa,CDR3nt
.,TRBJ2-7,TRBV13,.,CASSLEAGKKQYF,TGTGCCAGCAGCTTAGAGGCGGGAAAGAAGCAGTACTTC
.,TRBJ2-3,TRBV11-2,.,CASSFSRGTDTQYF,TGTGCCAGCAGCTTTAGCAGGGGTACAGATACGCAGTATTTT
.,TRBJ1-2,TRBV2,.,CASSEAREGLDGYTF,TGTGCCAGCAGTGAAGCGCGGGAGGGCTTGGATGGCTACACCTTC
.,TRBJ1-2,TRBV6-5,once,CASRTRDGYTF,TGTGCCAGCAGAACGAGGGATGGCTACACCTTC
TRBD1,TRBJ2-3,TRBV5-1,once,CASLRDRITDTQYF,TGCGCCAGTCTCCGGGACAGGATCACAGATACGCAGTATTTT
TRBD2,TRBJ2-7,TRBV6-6,.,CASSSSGGSSYEQYF,TGTGCCAGCAGTTCCTCTGGCGGGAGTAGTTACGAGCAGTACTTC
.,TRBJ1-4,TRBV5-8,.,CASSWGATNEKLFF,TGTGCCAGCAGCTGGGGGGCAACTAATGAAAAACTGTTTTTT
.,TRBJ2-2,TRBV5-1,.,CASSLGIVGDRWTGELFF,TGCGCCAGCAGCTTGGGGATAGTAGGGGATCGGTGGACCGGGGAGCTGTTTTTT
.,TRBJ2-6,TRBV7-8,few,CASSPTVAVNSGANVLTF,TGTGCCAGCAGCCCTACAGTGGCCGTCAACTCTGGGGCCAACGTCCTGACTTTC
TRBD2,TRBJ2-3,TRBV11-2,.,CASSSGLVLGTDTQYF,TGTGCCAGCAGCTCTGGACTAGTTTTAGGGACAGATACGCAGTATTTT
TRBD1,TRBJ1-5,TRBV19,.,CASTPGQGRRQPQHF,TGTGCCAGTACTCCGGGACAGGGACGGCGACAGCCCCAGCATTTT
TRBD2,TRBJ2-1,TRBV5-6,once,CASSYRTSGGFSSYNEQFF,TGTGCCAGCAGCTACCGGACTAGCGGGGGGTTTAGCTCCTACAATGAGCAGTTCTTC
TRBD2,TRBJ2-2,TRBV2,.,CASQQLAGVPNTGELFF,TGTGCCAGCCAACAACTAGCGGGGGTTCCTAACACCGGGGAGCTGTTTTTT
TRBD1,TRBJ1-1,TRBV19,.,CASLGQGGGEAFF,TGTGCCAGCCTAGGACAGGGCGGAGGCGAAGCTTTCTTT
.,TRBJ2-7,TRBV29-1,.,CSVESSRSSYEQYF,TGCAGCGTTGAATCGAGCAGGTCTTCCTACGAGCAGTACTTC
TRBD2,TRBJ2-3,TRBV5-1,.,CASSGGGPVTDTQYF,TGCGCCAGCAGCGGCGGGGGGCCCGTCACAGATACGCAGTATTTT
.,TRBJ1-6,TRBV19,.,CASSGSAAAWDSPLHF,TGTGCCAGTAGTGGCTCGGCTGCGGCCTGGGATTCACCCCTCCACTTT
.,TRBJ1-1,TRBV5-1,.,CASSLRANTEAFF,TGCGCCAGCAGCCTGAGGGCAAACACTGAAGCTTTCTTT
TRBD1,TRBJ1-1,TRBV27,.,CASSSLLTGAITEAFF,TGTGCCAGCAGTTCCCTTCTCACAGGGGCTATCACTGAAGCTTTCTTT
TRBD1,TRBJ1-2,TRBV5-4,.,CASSSQRGGGSYGYTF,TGTGCCAGCAGCTCACAGAGAGGAGGGGGCAGCTATGGCTACACCTTC